The 13 T cell receptor beta chains reported below all come from one sample, sequenced in a study of cytomegalovirus exposure and HLA in healthy donors. PCR amplification relied on 60 Vbeta primers (plus 13 Jbeta primers). Profiling relied on immunoSEQ multiplex PCR, and the TCRdb table lists in-frame clones only, not all of them. The sample holds approximately 150,000 clones, roughly 77% seen once. The sequencing sample was made of PBMCs. These TCRs come from a male donor in good health and CMV-seronegative.

The V gene is TRBV7-9, the J gene TRBJ1-1; D unresolved. Germline lookup yields CDR1 SEHNR and CDR2 FQNEAQ (reference sequence). This CDR3 contains 15 residues. Trimming removed 1 base at V and 5 bases at J, with 14 bases between. The CDR3 sequence: CASSLEERVGTEAFF. The CDR3 nucleotides read TGTGCCAGCAGCTTAGAAGAGCGGGTGGGAACTGAAGCTTTCTTT.

This clone has just a few counts. The chain carries TRBV5-4 and TRBJ1-6, with 9 bases aligning to TRBD1. Looked up from germline, CDR1 is SGHNT and CDR2 is YYREEE (reference sequence). This CDR3 has 14 residues. With 4 bases clipped from V and 9 bases from J, the junction kept 5 bases outside the gene matches. The CDR3 loop reads CASSTRDRASPLHF. CDR3 DNA sequence: TGTGCCAGCAGCACCCGGGACAGGGCTTCACCCCTCCACTTT.

V is TRBV30 and J is TRBJ1-5, with TRBD1 identical over 8 bases. This CDR3 is built from 13 residues. V lost 1 base, J lost 7 bases, and 3 bases stayed unmatched. Germline CDR1 GTSNPN, CDR2 SVGIG (reference sequence). Here the CDR3 reads CAWSAGGAQPQHF. Written as DNA, the CDR3 is TGTGCCTGGAGTGCAGGGGGCGCGCAGCCCCAGCATTTT.

This chain connects TRBV18 to TRBJ2-7; D is perhaps TRBD1 (6 bases). CDR1 and CDR2 from the germline V gene are KGHSH and LQKENI. Trimming cost V 0 bases and J 3 bases, with 15 bases left between them. The CDR3 spans 16 residues. In DNA form, the CDR3 reads TGTGCCAGCTCACCACCCTTCGGACAGTTAAACTACGAGCAGTACTTC. It encodes CASSPPFGQLNYEQYF.

This chain connects TRBV7-9 to TRBJ1-1; perhaps TRBD1 as D (6 bases). Trimming took 1 base from V and 2 from J, leaving 11 bases between them. The CDR3 loop spans 15 amino acids. Germline V gene lookup returns CDR1 SEHNR and CDR2 FQNEAQ (reference sequence). The CDR3 protein is CASSLEGQSNTEAFF. The CDR3 DNA reads TGTGCCAGCAGCTTAGAAGGACAGTCCAACACTGAAGCTTTCTTT.

J is TRBJ1-1 and V is TRBV28; TRBD1 might be the D (6 bases). The V gene's germline CDR1 is MDHEN and CDR2 SYDVKM. V was pared by 3 bases and J by 6 bases, with 26 bases between. The CDR3 extends over 18 amino acids. CDR3 residues: CASSFSVVSWGGRAEAFF. The CDR3 region has the DNA TGTGCCAGCAGTTTTTCGGTAGTTTCGTGGGGGGGGCGAGCTGAAGCTTTCTTT.

This clone was counted between two and nine times. V gene TRBV7-9 combines with J gene TRBJ1-5; weak D call: TRBD1 (5 bases). The CDR3 is made up of 12 amino acids. Germline V gene sequence: CDR1 SEHNR, CDR2 FQNEAQ (reference sequence). Trimming left V 5 bases short and J 6 bases short, with 8 bases between. The CDR3 coding sequence is TGTGCCAGCAGCGGGGCCGTTCAGCCCCAGCATTTT. The encoded protein is CASSGAVQPQHF.

The V gene is TRBV18, the J gene TRBJ1-6; D unclear. The germline V and J ends were trimmed by 6 bases and 5 bases, with 8 bases remaining between them. The CDR3 extends over 13 amino acids. Germline assignment: CDR1 KGHSH and CDR2 LQKENI. The DNA for the CDR3 is TGTGCCAGCTCCAGGTCGGATAATTCACCCCTCCACTTT. Its translation: CASSRSDNSPLHF. Filled out from reference TRBV18 and TRBJ1-6, the complete variable domain reads NAGVMQNPRHLVRRRGQEARLRCSPMKGHSHVYWYRQLPEEGLKFMVYLQKENIIDESGMPKERFSAEFPKEGPSILRIQQVVRGDSAAYFCASSRSDNSPLHFGNGTRLTVT.

The gene calls are TRBV12-5 and TRBJ1-1; 7 nucleotides match TRBD1. The CDR3 sequence is 15 residues long. The V gene end was trimmed by 6 bases and the J gene end by 0 bases; junction bases not matched to a gene: 7. Germline V gene lookup returns CDR1 LGHNT and CDR2 FRNRAP. CDR3 in DNA: TGTGCTAGTGGAGAAGGCAGGGGGGTGAACACTGAAGCTTTCTTT. It encodes CASGEGRGVNTEAFF.

This chain joins TRBV27 and TRBJ2-1; possibly TRBD1 for D (6 bases). V was trimmed by 1 base and J by 10 bases, leaving 23 bases between them. This CDR3 contains 17 residues. Germline CDR1 reads MNHEY; CDR2 reads SMNVEV (reference sequence). This CDR3 reads CASSLWADRRALVEQFF. As DNA, the CDR3 is TGTGCCAGCAGTTTATGGGCGGACAGACGCGCTCTTGTGGAGCAGTTCTTC.

The CDR3 bases are TGTGCCATCAGTGAGTCGAACAGGGTAGCCTACGAGCAGTACTTC. Amino acid sequence: CAISESNRVAYEQYF. This chain connects TRBV10-3 to TRBJ2-7, with D perhaps TRBD1 (6 bases). Germline V gives CDR1 ENHRY, CDR2 SYGVKD. Trimming stripped 0 bases from V and 2 bases from J, with 11 bases between. CDR3 length: 15 residues.

This clone was seen more than once but under ten times. This chain joins TRBV11-2 and TRBJ1-1; possible D gene TRBD1, 6 bases. Germline V gene sequence: CDR1 SGHAT, CDR2 FQNNGV. The CDR3 runs to 13 residues. V dropped 4 bases and J dropped 4 bases, with 10 bases sitting between them. The CDR3 here is CASSSQGGTEAFF. The DNA of the CDR3 is TGTGCCAGCAGCTCCCAAGGGGGCACTGAAGCTTTCTTT.

V and J are TRBV7-9 and TRBJ1-5; tentatively, D is TRBD1 (5 bases). V lost 5 bases, J lost 1 base, and 12 bases lay in between. CDR3 length equals 15 residues. CDR1 is SEHNR, CDR2 FQNEAQ, per germline (reference sequence). The CDR3, as DNA: TGTGCCAGCAGCCCGGGGGGGAGGAGCAATCAGCCCCAGCATTTT. It encodes CASSPGGRSNQPQHF.